This entry is about one T cell receptor beta chain. Its antigen remains unknown. V was trimmed by 8 bases and J by 3 bases, leaving 13 bases between them. This CDR3 region has 12 residues. Germline assignment: CDR1 SQVTM and CDR2 ANQGSEA. The data are from a study of T cells in Graves' hyperthyroidism and ophthalmopathy. Researchers amplified the TCR beta CDR3 regions from RNA transcripts. First-round RT-PCR of the TCR CDR3 relied on the HTBI primer set. One entry per CDR3 protein results from TCRdb running MiXCR on the multiplex PCR reads. This table has approximately 700,000 distinct CDR3 sequences, about 45% appearing once. Points from the study as a whole: Within blood appeared most thyroid clonotypes that had expanded above 0.001.

Investigators excluded patients with uncontrolled infection, other autoimmune disease, pregnancy or lactation. Diagnosing involved the use of clinical symptoms, serum thyroxine and TRAb, thyroid ultrasound and orbital computed tomography. The sample comprised peripheral blood or thyroid tissue (not recorded which). This chain connects TRBV29-1 to TRBJ1-1, with D maybe TRBD1 (6 bases). This clonotype originated in an adult man with Graves' disease, either hyperthyroidism or ophthalmopathy (not recorded which). Here the CDR3 DNA reads TGCAGCTCAGGGGTGGAGTACACTGAAGCTTTCTTT. Translation: CSSGVEYTEAFF.